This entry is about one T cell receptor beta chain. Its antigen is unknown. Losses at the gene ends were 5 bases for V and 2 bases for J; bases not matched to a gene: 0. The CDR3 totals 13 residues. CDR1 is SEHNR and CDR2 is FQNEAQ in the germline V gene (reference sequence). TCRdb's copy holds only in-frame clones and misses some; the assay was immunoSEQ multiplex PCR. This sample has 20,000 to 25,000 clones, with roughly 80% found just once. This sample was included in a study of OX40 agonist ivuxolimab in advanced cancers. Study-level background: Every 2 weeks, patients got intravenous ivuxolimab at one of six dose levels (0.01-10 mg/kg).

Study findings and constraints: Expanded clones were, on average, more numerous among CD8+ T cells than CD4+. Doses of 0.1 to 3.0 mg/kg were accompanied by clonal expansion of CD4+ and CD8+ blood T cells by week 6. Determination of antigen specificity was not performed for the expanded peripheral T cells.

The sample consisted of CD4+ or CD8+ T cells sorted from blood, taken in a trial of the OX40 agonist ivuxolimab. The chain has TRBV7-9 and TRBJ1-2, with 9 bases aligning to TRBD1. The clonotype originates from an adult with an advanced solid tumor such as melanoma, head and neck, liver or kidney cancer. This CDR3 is CASSGQGNYGYTF. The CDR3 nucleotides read TGTGCCAGCAGCGGACAGGGGAACTATGGCTACACCTTC.